The rows below give T cell receptor beta chains drawn from one sample of a study of blood T cell repertoires in COVID-19. Clones were sequenced by immunoSEQ multiplex PCR, and TCRdb holds only the in-frame ones, with some missing. The profile covers roughly 200,000 clones, with about four fifths appearing a single time and under 4% taken by the ten largest. The sequenced material came from PBMCs or T cells enriched from blood (not recorded which). The receptor set was obtained from a woman aged 30 to 39 who had been exposed to COVID-19. CDR3s include the opening cysteine and the closing phenylalanine or tryptophan. The D gene is left open where the match is weak. Some rows have no size entry. The others give once, few or many, or a class for an expanded clone.

clone_size | j_call | v_call | d_call | cdr3_aa | cdr3_nt
- | TRBJ1-2 | TRBV5-4 | - | CASSRWGENYGYTF | TGTGCCAGCAGCCGGTGGGGGGAAAACTATGGCTACACCTTC
- | TRBJ1-6 | TRBV5-1 | - | CASSPRTANSPLHF | TGCGCCAGCAGCCCCAGGACAGCAAATTCACCCCTCCACTTT
- | TRBJ2-7 | TRBV4-1 | TRBD2 | CASSQVLAPGYEQYF | TGCGCCAGCAGCCAGGTACTAGCGCCTGGGTACGAGCAGTACTTC
- | TRBJ1-1 | TRBV7-2 | - | CASSLVRPNRAFF | TGTGCCAGCAGCTTAGTGCGTCCGAATCGGGCTTTCTTT
- | TRBJ1-1 | TRBV11-2 | TRBD1 | CASSSGTGWGNTEAFF | TGTGCCAGCAGCTCTGGGACAGGGTGGGGGAACACTGAAGCTTTCTTT
- | TRBJ1-5 | TRBV6-5 | - | CASRGVRGNQPQHF | TGTGCCAGCCGCGGGGTTCGTGGCAATCAGCCCCAGCATTTT
- | TRBJ2-5 | TRBV3-1/TRBV3-2 | - | CASSRTSGGETQYF | TGTGCCAGCAGCAGGACTAGTGGGGGCGAGACCCAGTACTTC
- | TRBJ1-1 | TRBV19 | TRBD1 | CASSQGLALGSAFF | TGTGCCAGCTCACAGGGGCTTGCGTTAGGATCAGCTTTCTTT
- | TRBJ2-3 | TRBV4-3 | - | CASSLRVLDTQYF | TGCGCCAGCAGCCTCAGGGTTTTAGATACGCAGTATTTT
few | TRBJ2-2 | TRBV11-2 | TRBD1 | CATNRGAGELFF | TGTGCCACTAACAGGGGGGCCGGGGAGCTGTTTTTT
- | TRBJ1-4 | TRBV15 | - | CATSRVRGTSGYEKLFF | TGTGCCACCAGCAGAGTAAGAGGAACATCGGGGTATGAAAAACTGTTTTTT
once | TRBJ1-2 | TRBV5-1 | TRBD1 | CASSLEGRGSYGYTF | TGCGCCAGCAGCTTGGAAGGCAGGGGGAGTTATGGCTACACCTTC
- | TRBJ1-4 | TRBV4-3 | - | CASSQVTGLQEKLFF | TGCGCCAGCAGCCAAGTCACCGGGTTACAAGAAAAACTGTTTTTT
- | TRBJ1-1 | TRBV7-5 | - | CARSTEGGGQSPAEAFF | TGTGCCAGAAGCACCGAGGGTGGGGGACAGAGTCCGGCTGAAGCTTTCTTT
- | TRBJ2-4 | TRBV5-1 | TRBD2 | CASSLRVGRGENIQYF | TGCGCCAGCAGCTTACGCGTTGGCCGGGGGGAAAACATTCAGTACTTC
once | TRBJ1-3 | TRBV5-1 | - | CASSRGSGGSGNTIYF | TGCGCCAGCAGCCGCGGGTCGGGGGGCTCTGGAAACACCATATATTTT
- | TRBJ2-5 | TRBV4-1 | - | CASSQAGTPKTQYF | TGCGCCAGCAGCCAGGCCGGGACTCCGAAGACCCAGTACTTC
- | TRBJ2-7 | TRBV6-2/TRBV6-3 | - | CASSSTQGFGREQYF | TGTGCCAGCAGTTCTACGCAGGGGTTCGGTCGCGAGCAGTACTTC
- | TRBJ1-2 | TRBV9 | - | CASSPGIEDYGYTF | TGTGCCAGCAGCCCCGGGATAGAAGATTATGGCTACACCTTC
- | TRBJ2-3 | TRBV23-1 | - | CASSHGLGLNSTDTQYF | TGCGCCAGCAGTCACGGTCTGGGGCTGAATAGCACAGATACGCAGTATTTT
few | TRBJ2-1 | TRBV7-2 | TRBD1 | CASTFRPGQVFNEQFF | TGTGCCAGCACCTTCCGTCCGGGACAGGTATTCAATGAGCAGTTCTTC
- | TRBJ1-6 | TRBV11-2 | TRBD1 | CASSFSGGPFNSPLHF | TGTGCCAGCAGCTTCTCAGGGGGCCCGTTTAATTCACCCCTCCACTTT
once | TRBJ2-3 | TRBV6-1 | TRBD2 | CASSEASGTTDTQYF | TGTGCCAGCAGTGAGGCTAGCGGGACCACAGATACGCAGTATTTT
few | TRBJ1-2 | TRBV7-8 | TRBD1 | CASSGRDRDFSYTF | TGTGCCAGCAGCGGCCGGGACAGGGATTTTAGCTACACCTTC
- | TRBJ1-1 | TRBV5-6 | TRBD1 | CASSMGQLIAYTEAFF | TGTGCCAGCAGTATGGGACAGTTAATTGCGTACACTGAAGCTTTCTTT
- | TRBJ2-7 | TRBV18 | TRBD1 | CASSPRDRGSYEQYF | TGTGCCAGCTCACCAAGGGACAGGGGCTCCTACGAGCAGTACTTC
- | TRBJ2-7 | TRBV7-6 | - | CASSLGGFWEQYF | TGTGCCAGCAGCCTCGGAGGTTTCTGGGAGCAGTACTTC
- | TRBJ2-7 | TRBV11-2 | TRBD1 | CASSHGTGGSYEQYF | TGTGCCAGCAGCCACGGGACAGGGGGCTCCTACGAGCAGTACTTC
- | TRBJ1-2 | TRBV10-3 | - | CAISDGGRYGYTF | TGTGCCATCAGTGATGGCGGCCGCTATGGCTACACCTTC
once | TRBJ2-5 | TRBV25-1 | TRBD2 | CASSESRAGGQETQYF | TGTGCCAGCAGTGAATCGAGGGCGGGGGGCCAAGAGACCCAGTACTTC
- | TRBJ1-5 | TRBV6-5 | - | CASRSGYSNQPQHF | TGTGCCAGCAGGTCAGGGTACAGCAATCAGCCCCAGCATTTT
- | TRBJ1-2 | TRBV6-6 | TRBD1 | CASSRQGSYGYTF | TGTGCCAGCAGCCGACAGGGGTCCTATGGCTACACCTTC
- | TRBJ1-1 | TRBV29-1 | TRBD1 | CSVDRGLNTEAFF | TGCAGCGTCGACAGGGGACTCAACACTGAAGCTTTCTTT
- | TRBJ2-7 | TRBV2 | - | CASSRQRALGEQYF | TGTGCCAGCAGCCGACAGCGGGCCCTAGGAGAGCAGTACTTC
- | TRBJ2-5 | TRBV3-1/TRBV3-2 | TRBD1 | CASRAGGTQETQYF | TGTGCCAGCAGAGCAGGGGGCACGCAGGAGACCCAGTACTTC
- | TRBJ2-3 | TRBV7-2 | TRBD2 | CASSQAGGGADTQYF | TGTGCCAGCAGCCAAGCGGGGGGCGGTGCAGATACGCAGTATTTT
- | TRBJ1-1 | TRBV6-1 | - | CASSEYSLGDEAFF | TGTGCCAGCAGTGAATACTCCCTCGGTGATGAAGCTTTCTTT
- | TRBJ2-5 | TRBV6-4 | TRBD1 | CASFPGVPDRGPQETQYF | TGTGCCAGCTTTCCCGGGGTTCCCGACAGGGGACCCCAAGAGACCCAGTACTTC
- | TRBJ1-1 | TRBV19 | - | CASSISRISEAFF | TGTGCCAGTAGTATTTCCAGGATATCTGAAGCTTTCTTT
once | TRBJ1-6 | TRBV21-1 | - | CASSRDRNNSPLHF | TGTGCCAGCAGCAGGGACAGAAATAATTCACCCCTCCACTTT
- | TRBJ2-3 | TRBV2 | - | CASGGRRPTDTQYF | TGTGCCAGCGGAGGCAGGAGACCCACAGATACGCAGTATTTT
- | TRBJ1-1 | TRBV27 | TRBD1 | CASSLSQGASVTEAFF | TGTGCCAGCAGTTTATCTCAGGGGGCGAGTGTCACTGAAGCTTTCTTT